A single sample is the source of the 17 T cell receptor beta chains below, sequenced in a study of regulatory T cells in long-lasting Graves disease. Researchers made TCR beta libraries by using iRepertoire HTBI primers and running Arm-PCR on CDR3 regions. MiXCR, applied by TCRdb to the multiplex PCR reads, yields one record per CDR3 protein. The data contain about 220,000 distinct CDR3 sequences, 15% to 20% of them singletons. Described time point: newly diagnosed GD, antithyroid drugs for less than 3 months. PBMC RNA was the source of the TCR library. The data also belong to a second study, concerning T cells in Graves' hyperthyroidism and ophthalmopathy.

The starting material was peripheral blood mononuclear cells (PBMCs), obtained at new diagnosis, from a patient treated with antithyroid drugs. These receptors were obtained from a woman aged 25 to 45 with Graves disease.

The table lists this clonotype with many counts. V and J are TRBV30 and TRBJ2-5; 7 bases fit TRBD1. This CDR3 is built from 14 residues. Germline CDR1 is GTSNPN and CDR2 is SVGIG (reference sequence). Losses at the gene ends were 0 bases for V and 3 bases for J; bases not matched to a gene: 4. The CDR3 nucleotides read TGTGCCTGGAGTGTAATGACAGGGAAAGAGACCCAGTACTTC. It specifies CAWSVMTGKETQYF.

This clonotype occurred many times. This sequence joins TRBV3-1 and TRBJ1-1; D ambiguous. V lost 4 bases to trimming and J lost 1 base, with 16 bases between them. Germline V gene sequence: CDR1 LGHDT, CDR2 YNNKEL (reference sequence). The CDR3 has 16 amino acids. CDR3: CASSLHRLSENTEAFF. DNA for the CDR3: TGTGCCAGCAGCCTCCACCGACTTTCAGAGAACACTGAAGCTTTCTTT. Based on the CDR3 plus reference TRBV3-1 and TRBJ1-1, the full variable domain is DTAVSQTPKYLVTQMGNDKSIKCEQNLGHDTMYWYKQDSKKFLKIMFSYNNKELIINETVPNRFSPKSPDKAHLNLHINSLELGDSAVYFCASSLHRLSENTEAFFGQGTRLTVV.

This clonotype was detected ten times or more. The chain recombines TRBV29-1 with TRBJ1-4; 8 bases fit TRBD1. The junction had 6 bases not matched to a gene; V was cut back by 5 bases and J by 7 bases. This CDR3 has 13 amino acids. The germline gives CDR1 SQVTM, CDR2 ANQGSEA. CDR3 sequence reads: CSVLGQAREKLFF. As DNA, the CDR3 is TGCAGCGTTTTGGGACAGGCTCGTGAAAAACTGTTTTTT.

As to this clonotype: This likely reflects a read error, since a far larger clone is one base away. This is likely a read error, given that the CDR3 carries no conserved phenylalanine or tryptophan at its end. The J gene is TRBJ2-2, the V gene TRBV6-1; D possibly corresponds to TRBD1 (6 bases). The CDR3 covers 16 residues. CDR1 and CDR2 (germline): MNHNS, SASEGT. V lost 1 base and J lost 1, with 10 bases in between. DNA for the CDR3: TGTGCCAGCAGTGAAGTGGCAGGGGAGAACACCGGGGAGCTGTTTCTT. This sequence encodes CASSEVAGENTGELFL.

In this sample, this clonotype turned up many times. The chain has TRBV2 and TRBJ2-7; D gene unclear. The CDR3 contains 11 residues. CDR1 is SNHLY, CDR2 FYNNEI, per germline. The ends were cut back, 7 bases at V and 1 base at J, with 5 bases in the middle. This CDR3 is CASNFSYEQYF. The CDR3 nucleotides are TGTGCCAGCAATTTTTCCTACGAGCAGTACTTC. The full variable domain, completed using reference TRBV2 and TRBJ2-7, is EPEVTQTPSHQVTQMGQEVILRCVPISNHLYFYWYRQILGQKVEFLVSFYNNEISEKSEIFDDQFSVERPDGSNFTLKIRSTKLEDSAMYFCASNFSYEQYFGPGTRLTVT.

There are many counts of this clonotype. The V gene is TRBV28, the J gene TRBJ1-2; D is uncertain. The ends were cut back, 4 bases at V and 7 bases at J, with 19 bases in the middle. The germline CDR1 and CDR2 sequences are MDHEN and SYDVKM. The CDR3 is 15 residues long. The CDR3 loop is CASSSGSRFRGGYTF. Written as DNA, the CDR3 is TGTGCCAGCAGTTCCGGTTCTCGGTTCCGCGGTGGCTACACCTTC.

In its sample, this clonotype was seen a few times. The DNA of the CDR3 is TGTGCCAGCAGTTCAGTGAGGACTGCAGGGAACGACTATGGCTACACCTTC. As protein: CASSSVRTAGNDYGYTF. The V and J genes are TRBV28 and TRBJ1-2; D possibly corresponds to TRBD1 (5 bases). The germline V gene has CDR1 MDHEN and CDR2 SYDVKM. The CDR3 has 17 amino acids. The V and J ends lost 4 bases and 3 bases respectively, with 21 bases between them.

This clonotype was counted at least ten times. The chain is built from TRBV20-1 and TRBJ1-5, with 8 bases fitting TRBD1. This CDR3 has 17 amino acids. With V trimmed by 2 bases and J by 6 bases, 15 bases remained unmatched. CDR1 and CDR2 from the germline V gene are DFQATT and SNEGSKA (reference sequence). The CDR3 protein is CSARPARTGKGGQPQHF. CDR3 sequence (DNA): TGCAGTGCTAGACCCGCACGGACAGGGAAGGGGGGTCAGCCCCAGCATTTT.

This clonotype was counted many times. This chain links TRBV2 with TRBJ2-7, with no clear D. Trimming removed 6 bases at V and 7 bases at J, with 10 bases between. The germline gives CDR1 SNHLY, CDR2 FYNNEI. The CDR3 has 11 residues. The DNA for the CDR3 is TGTGCCAGCAGCTACCGTAGTGAGCAGTACTTC. Encoded protein: CASSYRSEQYF.

This clonotype was seen only a few times. The chain employs TRBV30 and TRBJ1-2; D call uncertain. V was cut by 4 bases and J by 5 bases, with 14 bases left in between. Germline loops: CDR1 GTSNPN, CDR2 SVGIG (reference sequence). The CDR3 totals 13 residues. The CDR3 reads CAWNQGSFYGYTF. Written as DNA, the CDR3 is TGTGCCTGGAACCAAGGCTCCTTTTATGGCTACACCTTC.

At least ten counts were recorded for this clonotype. J is TRBJ1-2 and V is TRBV12-3 or TRBV12-4; D not certain. This CDR3 is built from 14 residues. V shed 4 bases and J shed 2 bases, with 11 bases lying between them. CDR3 nucleotide sequence: TGTGCCAGCAGTTCAAACCGAATGAACTATGGCTACACCTTC. It encodes CASSSNRMNYGYTF.

This clonotype was detected a few times. The genes are TRBV4-1 and TRBJ2-7; the match to TRBD2 covers 10 bases. V trimming: 4 bases; J trimming: 0 bases; junction bases outside the gene matches: 3. Germline CDR1 MGHRA, CDR2 YSYEKL. CDR3 size: 15 residues. CDR3 in DNA: TGCGCCAGCAGCCTTTTAGCGGGGGGCTCCTACGAGCAGTACTTC. Translated, it gives CASSLLAGGSYEQYF.

For the CDR3, the DNA is TGTGCCAGCAGTGAGCCCCCCGCAGCCAATGGCTACACCTTC. Translated: CASSEPPAANGYTF. The J gene is TRBJ1-2, the V gene TRBV2; unclear D gene. The germline V gene encodes CDR1 SNHLY and CDR2 FYNNEI. Trimming cost V 3 bases and J 6 bases, with 14 bases left between them. This CDR3 comprises 14 residues.

Turning to this clonotype: A far larger clone is off by one base, so a read error is likely. This rearrangement joins TRBV20-1 to TRBJ2-7; TRBD2 aligns across 8 bases. From germline, CDR1 is DFQATT and CDR2 SNEGSKA (reference sequence). Losses at the gene ends were 6 bases for V and 7 bases for J; bases not matched to a gene: 14. This CDR3 comprises 14 residues. DNA of the CDR3: TGCAGTGCCAGACCCGGGGGGGCCCCCGATGAGCAGTACTTC. Protein product: CSARPGGAPDEQYF.

This clonotype was counted at least ten times. This chain uses TRBV7-8 with TRBJ1-2; TRBD1 is a possible D gene (5 bases). Deletions cut 2 bases from V and 2 bases from J, with 12 bases between. In germline, CDR1 is SGHVS, CDR2 FQNEAQ. The CDR3 totals 15 residues. CDR3 protein: CASSLRVGTNYGYTF. CDR3 nucleotides: TGTGCCAGCAGCTTAAGGGTGGGGACGAACTATGGCTACACCTTC.

This clonotype has at least ten counts. The V gene is TRBV30, the J gene TRBJ2-5; unclear D gene. V was clipped by 3 bases and J by 4 bases, with 9 bases between them. The CDR3 has 12 residues. Germline-derived CDR1 and CDR2 are GTSNPN and SVGIG (reference sequence). The CDR3 is CAWRFSTETQYF. As DNA, the CDR3 is TGTGCCTGGAGGTTCAGTACAGAGACCCAGTACTTC.

There are many counts of this clonotype. V usage is TRBV6-1 and J usage is TRBJ2-1; 7 nucleotides line up with TRBD1. The CDR3 has 15 amino acids. V gave up 3 bases and J gave up 8 bases; unmatched junction bases: 10. The germline gives CDR1 MNHNS, CDR2 SASEGT. CDR3 protein: CASSEDRLVGDEQFF. The CDR3 DNA reads TGTGCCAGCAGTGAGGACAGGTTGGTCGGGGATGAGCAGTTCTTC.